A selection of T cell receptor beta chains follows, all from one sample in a study of blood T cell repertoires in COVID-19. Generated by immunoSEQ multiplex PCR, the TCRdb table keeps only in-frame clones and is missing some. This table has 50,000 or so clones, more than 85% appearing once. Sequenced: peripheral blood. The receptors come from a man between 60 and 75 years old with COVID-19, enrolled during active disease. The conserved cysteine and the conserved F or W are not part of the CDR3 here. The D gene is left open where the match is weak.

D gene: TRBD1
V gene: TRBV7-9
CDR3 protein: ASRRTGTGGGTDTQY

D gene: NA
V gene: TRBV2
CDR3 protein: ASKTHGGYNEQF

D gene: NA
V gene: TRBV5-1
CDR3 protein: ASGRGRRDTDTQY

D gene: TRBD2
V gene: TRBV4-3
CDR3 protein: ASSQGLAGGDRLF

D gene: NA
V gene: TRBV28
CDR3 protein: ASTSLELVTRNTGELF

D gene: TRBD2
V gene: TRBV7-9
CDR3 protein: ASSLTAGGYEQY

D gene: NA
V gene: TRBV5-1
CDR3 protein: ASHTGLTSYEQY

D gene: NA
V gene: TRBV5-5
CDR3 protein: ASSLRGGRTDTQY

D gene: NA
V gene: TRBV28
CDR3 protein: ASSLSPGSSGNTIY

D gene: NA
V gene: TRBV6-6
CDR3 protein: ASSRSRSFEAF

D gene: TRBD2
V gene: TRBV2
CDR3 protein: ATSGLAVNEQF

D gene: TRBD1
V gene: TRBV18
CDR3 protein: ASSPGKQGAGTEAF

D gene: TRBD2
V gene: TRBV2
CDR3 protein: ASSRQRELVDTQY

D gene: NA
V gene: TRBV9
CDR3 protein: ASSDFRAGASYNEQF

D gene: TRBD2
V gene: TRBV5-4
CDR3 protein: ASSPGLARPTDTQY

D gene: TRBD2
V gene: TRBV19
CDR3 protein: ASSGHGTSGAYEQY

D gene: NA
V gene: TRBV10-1
CDR3 protein: ASNRQGKISGNTIY

D gene: NA
V gene: TRBV20-1
CDR3 protein: SARTLYGYT

D gene: NA
V gene: TRBV15
CDR3 protein: ATSRDGGLGRPNNYGYT

D gene: TRBD2
V gene: TRBV27
CDR3 protein: ASRPGGVSYEQY

D gene: TRBD2
V gene: TRBV4-3
CDR3 protein: ASSQDPASGRTDTQY

D gene: TRBD1
V gene: TRBV20-1
CDR3 protein: SASPRDSQTIYNSPLH

D gene: NA
V gene: TRBV19
CDR3 protein: ASRPQFSRGTEAF

D gene: NA
V gene: TRBV24-1
CDR3 protein: ATSERRPGRDTQY

D gene: TRBD1
V gene: TRBV19
CDR3 protein: ASSIVLSRPTGFYEQY

D gene: TRBD1
V gene: TRBV6-6
CDR3 protein: ASIRGTGVGYT

D gene: NA
V gene: TRBV12-3/TRBV12-4
CDR3 protein: ASGGHNNEKLF

D gene: NA
V gene: TRBV6-5
CDR3 protein: ASSRTTVYGYT

D gene: TRBD2
V gene: TRBV12-5
CDR3 protein: ASGLGLAGSQETQY

D gene: TRBD2
V gene: TRBV6-2/TRBV6-3
CDR3 protein: ASSYPPSLSGIRTGELF

D gene: TRBD2
V gene: TRBV19
CDR3 protein: ASSMLLAGGPVHEQF

D gene: TRBD1
V gene: TRBV15
CDR3 protein: ATSSRQGSNEKLF

D gene: NA
V gene: TRBV13
CDR3 protein: ASSLRGGLSYEQY

D gene: TRBD1
V gene: TRBV6-1
CDR3 protein: ASSAGWPRDRGDNEQF

D gene: NA
V gene: TRBV12-3/TRBV12-4
CDR3 protein: ASGYWGPYEQY

D gene: TRBD1
V gene: TRBV27
CDR3 protein: ASSSTRQGRDYEQY

D gene: NA
V gene: TRBV5-1
CDR3 protein: ASSTTPQSSYNSPLH

D gene: NA
V gene: TRBV27
CDR3 protein: ASSHGVNYGYT

D gene: NA
V gene: TRBV6-2/TRBV6-3
CDR3 protein: ASRYLALRGHEQY

D gene: NA
V gene: TRBV10-3
CDR3 protein: AISESGDGNSPLH

D gene: NA
V gene: TRBV27
CDR3 protein: ASAGQQSSYEQY

D gene: NA
V gene: TRBV2
CDR3 protein: ASSEQAISYEQY

D gene: NA
V gene: TRBV18
CDR3 protein: ASSVEGGSSYEQY

D gene: NA
V gene: TRBV5-6
CDR3 protein: ASSYLLGGAKNIQY

D gene: NA
V gene: TRBV6-6
CDR3 protein: ASSYSRFTYEQY

D gene: NA
V gene: TRBV3-1/TRBV3-2
CDR3 protein: ASSQAGTSLKKLF

D gene: TRBD2
V gene: TRBV2
CDR3 protein: ASRGTSGTYEQY